This TCR beta chain was obtained from a study of early T cells in non-severe SARS-CoV-2 infection. For the study at large: The chains were unpaired, and the sequenced material was bulk RNA from unsorted whole blood.

Points on this clonotype: The target antigen is unknown.

Individual cDNA molecules were tagged with unique molecular identifiers, the study reported. Each CDR3 protein gets one entry after TCRdb re-called the 5' RACE reads with MiXCR. Of some 37,000 distinct CDR3 sequences listed, 8% to 10% were seen once; the top ten hold 12%. The CDR3 runs to 14 residues. CDR1 MNHEY and CDR2 SVGEGT come from the germline V gene. V lost 6 bases and J lost 5; bases outside the gene matches: 10. Findings and caveats of the study: VDJdb matching, biased toward anti-spike CD8 responses, missed private and CD4 specificities.

This chain links TRBV6-2 or TRBV6-3 with TRBJ2-7, with TRBD1 matching 7 bases. The TCR sequence derives from an adult who was a healthcare worker with PCR-confirmed SARS-CoV-2 infection or an uninfected control (not recorded which). What was sequenced was whole blood. As DNA, the CDR3 is TGTGCCAGCAGAACAGGGGTTATACAAAACGAGCAGTACTTC. The encoded protein is CASRTGVIQNEQYF.